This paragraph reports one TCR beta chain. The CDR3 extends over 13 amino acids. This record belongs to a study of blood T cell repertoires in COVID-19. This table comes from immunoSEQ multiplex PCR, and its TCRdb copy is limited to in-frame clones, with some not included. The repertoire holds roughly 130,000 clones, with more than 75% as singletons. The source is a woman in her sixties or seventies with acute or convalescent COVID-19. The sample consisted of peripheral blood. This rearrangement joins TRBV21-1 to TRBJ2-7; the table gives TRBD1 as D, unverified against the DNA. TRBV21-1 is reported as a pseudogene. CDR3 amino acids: CASSTLTGHEQYV. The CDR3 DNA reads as TGTGCCAGCAGCACCCTGACAGGGCACGAGCAGTACGTC.